This entry features one T cell receptor (beta chain) sequence. It has no known antigen specificity. The input lacks base qualities; no much larger clone sits a single base away. TCR CDR3 regions were amplified from genomic DNA by multiplex PCR using the deep immunoSEQ assay. Extracted genomic DNA from each cell subset was distributed evenly across all wells of several immunoSEQ 96-well plates, and each plate was treated as a replicate. For sorted subsets, roughly 200 ng of genomic DNA, equivalent to around 29,000 T cell genomes, went into each replicate PCR. The purified libraries were quantified using a Qubit 3.0 fluorometer, sized with a Bioanalyzer 2100, and then quantified again using the KAPA Library Quantification kit. Every immunoSEQ 96-well plate was sequenced on a separate single-read 150-cycle Illumina NextSeq 550 flow cell. Per the authors' processing: Because the immunoSEQ output held only junctional sequences and lacked quality scores, the filtering could not match the filtering applied to full-length reads. To assign V/J genes and CDR3, sequences were annotated against IMGT germline references using PyIR, a Python wrapper for IgBLAST v1.9. Reads were filtered out if the reads had weak V/J assignments (E-value above 1e-6), no CDR3, stop codons, out-of-frame junctions, or ambiguous translated residues. A V3J clonotype was defined by an identical inferred V gene, J gene, and CDR3 amino acid sequence. Percentage overlap between repertoires was computed as shared unique clonotypes divided by the size of the smaller repertoire. Richness of each repertoire was evaluated using RTK rarefaction, the Chao1 estimator, and Recon v2.1 estimates of unobserved clonotypes. OLGA was used to compute generation probabilities for all TCRbeta clonotypes that the gDNA method yielded from four donors. TCRdb holds this immuneACCESS table with in-frame rearrangements only. Some clones are missing; in checked studies, unresolved V genes explain under half, and the rest has no known cause. The V and J calls and clone size come from that table; D and trimming were worked out from the DNA. Present in this sample are around 2.3 million clones, 90% to 97% of which were seen just once. In total, the top ten clones hold less than 0.15% of the sample.

The data derive from a study of shared clonotypes between healthy human individuals (dated by TCRdb to the early 2020s). Looking at the study overall: The cohort comprised a couple of women and a few men aged 18 to 49 years. For each donor, CD4 naive and CD4 memory were each run on three plates, CD8 naive on two plates, and CD8 memory on one plate. To estimate repertoire size and how much clonotypes are shared between individuals, the study performed deep sequencing of blood TCR repertoires from a handful of healthy adults. To increase sequencing depth and limit assay-specific biases, TCR repertoire library preparation and sequencing were carried out by different laboratories using diverse techniques. Between about 0.8 and 9 billion PBMCs per donor were obtained by leukapheresis. What the work shows at the level of the full study, not this receptor alone: Because the study included only a small number of donors, the genetic and exposure-history diversity represented was limited. Pairwise subsampling led to the expectation that sequencing depth would affect the degree of clonotype sharing among donors. Sampling was restricted to blood, and TCR repertoires in tissue are likely to differ from TCR repertoires in blood. Roughly 5% of naive CD4, 3.5% of naive CD8, roughly 2.4% of memory CD4, and more than 0.35% of memory CD8 clonotypes were shared across several donors. Compared with non-shared clonotypes, clonotypes shared by all four sorted-subset donors had higher generation probabilities. Even with the large sequencing depth, rarefaction of the sorted-subset datasets indicated that sequencing was incomplete. Naive subsets generally had larger estimated clonotype richness than memory subsets.

V lost 3 bases and J lost 3 bases, and the count of bases not matched to a germline gene is 4. According to the germline V gene, CDR1 reads SGHNT and CDR2 reads YENEEA. From the cysteine through the phenylalanine, the CDR3 covers 16 amino acids. Kept here is only the CDR3 DNA, which spans 48 bases and is read in frame from base 1. Healthy HIV-negative adults with no recently reported acute infections or vaccinations were included as donors. Every donor was a Caucasian adult living in Nashville, Tennessee, USA. Magnetic negative selection was used to enrich CD4+ T cells, after which naive cells were positively selected on CD45RA and the negative fraction became the memory subset. Blood was obtained by leukapheresis, after which PBMCs were separated by Ficoll-Histopaque density gradient centrifugation and cryopreserved in liquid nitrogen vapor phase. Analytical flow cytometry was used to check the purity and quantity of every magnetically sorted T cell population. Each sorted fraction had its genomic DNA isolated and then quantified by UV absorbance on a Nanodrop 2000c.

The TCR comes from a young man in good health. In this chain, TRBV11-3 is recombined with TRBJ2-1, with 11 bases in between that match TRBD2. Sequences were obtained from naive CD4+ T cells sorted from blood. In the paper's terms, the cell subset or site label means: CD45RA+ positively selected. The CDR3 sequence is CASSFFSGGGYNEQFF. The nucleotide sequence reads TGTGCCAGCAGCTTTTTTAGCGGGGGGGGCTACAATGAGCAGTTCTTC.